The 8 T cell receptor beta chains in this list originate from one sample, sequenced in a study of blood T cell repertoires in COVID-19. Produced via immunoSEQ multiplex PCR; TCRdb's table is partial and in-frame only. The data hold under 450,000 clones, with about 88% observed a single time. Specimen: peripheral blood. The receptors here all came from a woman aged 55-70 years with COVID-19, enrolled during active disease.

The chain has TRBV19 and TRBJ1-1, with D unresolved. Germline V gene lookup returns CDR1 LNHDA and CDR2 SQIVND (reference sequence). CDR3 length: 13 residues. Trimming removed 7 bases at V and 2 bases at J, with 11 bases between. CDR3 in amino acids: CASNLAVNTEAFF. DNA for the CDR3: TGTGCCAGTAATTTGGCCGTCAACACTGAAGCTTTCTTT.

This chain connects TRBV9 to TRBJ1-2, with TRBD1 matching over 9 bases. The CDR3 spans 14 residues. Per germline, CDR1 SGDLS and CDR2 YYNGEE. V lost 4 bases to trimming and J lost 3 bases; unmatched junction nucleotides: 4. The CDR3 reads CASSPGTGYYGYTF. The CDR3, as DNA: TGTGCCAGCAGCCCCGGGACAGGGTACTATGGCTACACCTTC.

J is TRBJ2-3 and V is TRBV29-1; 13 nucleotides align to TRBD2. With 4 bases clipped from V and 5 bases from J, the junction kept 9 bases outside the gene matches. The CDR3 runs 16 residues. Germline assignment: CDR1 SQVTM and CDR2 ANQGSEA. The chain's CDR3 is CSVGGLGTSGEDTQYF. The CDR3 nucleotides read TGCAGCGTTGGGGGACTCGGGACTAGCGGGGAAGATACGCAGTATTTT.

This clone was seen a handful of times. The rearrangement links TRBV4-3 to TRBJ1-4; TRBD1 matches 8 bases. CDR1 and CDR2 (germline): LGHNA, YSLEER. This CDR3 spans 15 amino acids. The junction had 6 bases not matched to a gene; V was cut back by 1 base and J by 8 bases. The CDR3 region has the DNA TGCGCCAGCAGCCAAGGGACAGGGAGCGACGAAAAACTGTTTTTT. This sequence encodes CASSQGTGSDEKLFF.

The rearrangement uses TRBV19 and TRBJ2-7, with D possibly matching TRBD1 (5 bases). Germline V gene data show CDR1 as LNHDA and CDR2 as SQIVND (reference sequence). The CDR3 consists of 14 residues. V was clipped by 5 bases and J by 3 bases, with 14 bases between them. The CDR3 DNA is TGTGCCAGTAGTGGTAGGACATTATTCTACGAGCAGTACTTC. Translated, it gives CASSGRTLFYEQYF.

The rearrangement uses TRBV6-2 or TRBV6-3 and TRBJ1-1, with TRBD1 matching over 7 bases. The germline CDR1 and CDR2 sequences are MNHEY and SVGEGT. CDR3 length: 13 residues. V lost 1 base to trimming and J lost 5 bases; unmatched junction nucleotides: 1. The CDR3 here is CASSYFRGTEAFF. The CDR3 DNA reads TGTGCCAGCAGTTACTTCAGGGGGACTGAAGCTTTCTTT.

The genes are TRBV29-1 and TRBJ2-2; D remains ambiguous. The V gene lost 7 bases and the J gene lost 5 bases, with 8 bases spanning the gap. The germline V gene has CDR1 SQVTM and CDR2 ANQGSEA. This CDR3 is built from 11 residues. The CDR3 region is CSGALTGELFF. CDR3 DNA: TGCAGCGGGGCTCTGACCGGGGAGCTGTTTTTT.

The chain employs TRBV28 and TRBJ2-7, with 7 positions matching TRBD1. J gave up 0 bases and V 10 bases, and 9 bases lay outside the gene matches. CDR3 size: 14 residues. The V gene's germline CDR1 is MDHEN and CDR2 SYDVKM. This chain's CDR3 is CATTGDRTSYEQYF. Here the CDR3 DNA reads TGTGCCACTACCGGGGACAGAACCTCCTACGAGCAGTACTTC.